These T cell receptor beta chains were read from a single sample in a study of blood T cell dynamics during melanoma immunotherapy. TCRdb keeps only in-frame clones here, not all; method: immunoSEQ multiplex PCR. The sample has 17,000 or so clones, roughly 80% seen once; the top ten hold approximately 7.3%. Sequences were derived from blood, sampled from a patient treated with checkpoint blockade. The receptors here all came from a human donor with melanoma. The CDR3 runs from the conserved cysteine through the conserved F or W. D genes are given only for firm matches. For some rows the clone size is stated as once, few or many, or as a class when expanded; others skip it.

>.|14|TRBJ2-7|TRBV6-6|TRBD2
TGTGCCAGCAGTTACACGGGGGGACCCTACGAGCAGTACTTC
CASSYTGGPYEQYF
>few|14|TRBJ1-6|TRBV7-3|.
TGTGCCAGCAGCTTGTCAGGGAAAAATTCACCCCTCCACTTT
CASSLSGKNSPLHF
>once|15|TRBJ2-3|TRBV7-9|.
TGTGCCAGCAGCTTAAGAAAAGATAGCACAGATACGCAGTATTTT
CASSLRKDSTDTQYF
>once|13|TRBJ2-7|TRBV29-1|.
TGCAGCGTTGCGCCCGACGGCACCTACGAGCAGTACTTC
CSVAPDGTYEQYF
>.|16|TRBJ2-5|TRBV7-2|TRBD2
TGTGCCAGCAGCTTAATTGCCGGGGGGGCTGGGGAGACCCAGTACTTC
CASSLIAGGAGETQYF
>.|15|TRBJ1-2|TRBV6-1|.
TGTGCCAGCAGTGAGATCGGACTGCCCAACTATGGCTACACCTTC
CASSEIGLPNYGYTF
>.|13|TRBJ2-7|TRBV6-5|.
TGTGCCAGCGGCAGGGGTGGAGAATACGAGCAGTACTTC
CASGRGGEYEQYF
>few|17|TRBJ1-5|TRBV7-2|.
TGTGCCAGCAGCCCCCAGCTGGGGATTTGGGGAAGTCAGCCCCAGCATTTT
CASSPQLGIWGSQPQHF
>.|14|TRBJ2-2|TRBV21-1|.
TGTGCCAGCAGCATACAGGGGGCCCCCGGGGAGCTGTTTTTT
CASSIQGAPGELFF
>.|13|TRBJ1-5|TRBV19|.
TGTGCCAGTTCCCCCGGTGACAATCAGCCCCAGCATTTT
CASSPGDNQPQHF
>.|15|TRBJ1-5|TRBV7-2|TRBD1
TGTGCCAGCAGATTATCACAGGGGAACAATCAGCCCCAGCATTTT
CASRLSQGNNQPQHF
>.|14|TRBJ2-2|TRBV5-1|.
TGCGCCAGCAGCCCTACCCAGGGAGGCGGGGAGCTGTTTTTT
CASSPTQGGGELFF
>.|13|TRBJ1-1|TRBV12-5|TRBD1
TGTGCTAGTGGTTTTGGGGGGACAGGGACAGCTTTCTTT
CASGFGGTGTAFF
>.|12|TRBJ2-7|TRBV6-1|.
TGTGCCAGCAGTCGAGAGGGCTACGAGCAGTACTTC
CASSREGYEQYF
>.|14|TRBJ1-5|TRBV7-8|.
TGTGCCAGCAGCTTTGACCAGGGCAATCAGCCCCAGCATTTT
CASSFDQGNQPQHF
>.|12|TRBJ2-3|TRBV5-1|.
TGCGCCAGCACCGCTAGCACAGATACGCAGTATTTT
CASTASTDTQYF
>.|18|TRBJ1-6|TRBV5-1|.
TGCGCCAGCAGCTTGGTGACTTTTGGAGACGTCGATAATTCACCCCTCCACTTT
CASSLVTFGDVDNSPLHF
>.|14|TRBJ1-4|TRBV7-8|.
TGTGCCAGCAGCTTACAGGGGCTAGGGGAAAAACTGTTTTTT
CASSLQGLGEKLFF
>.|15|TRBJ2-3|TRBV5-6|TRBD1
TGTGCCAGCAGCAGCCGGGACAGGGGAGGTGATACGCAGTATTTT
CASSSRDRGGDTQYF
>.|13|TRBJ2-7|TRBV5-1|.
TGCGCCAGCAGCGGGGCCGGAGGGGACGAGCAGTACTTC
CASSGAGGDEQYF
>.|13|TRBJ2-2|TRBV29-1|.
TGCAGCGTTGTTGAAGCGAACACCGGGGAGCTGTTTTTT
CSVVEANTGELFF
>.|15|TRBJ1-4|TRBV2|.
TGTGCCAGCAGTAAAGAAGGGGGAACTAATGAAAAACTGTTTTTT
CASSKEGGTNEKLFF
>.|14|TRBJ2-1|TRBV9|.
TGTGCCAGCAGCGTTAGTAGCGGATACAATGAGCAGTTCTTC
CASSVSSGYNEQFF
>.|19|TRBJ2-1|TRBV7-2|TRBD2
TGTGCCAGCAGCTTCCGCATCCCGGGACTAGCGGGCTCCTACAATGAGCAGTTCTTC
CASSFRIPGLAGSYNEQFF
>.|19|TRBJ1-2|TRBV28|.
TGTGCCAGCAGTTTGGAAGGGGGGGCCTATCGGCGCAGCGGCTATGGCTACACCTTC
CASSLEGGAYRRSGYGYTF
>.|15|TRBJ2-7|TRBV5-4|TRBD2
TGTGCCAGCAGCTTGGGCGGGAGTGTCTCCTACGAGCAGTACTTC
CASSLGGSVSYEQYF
>.|16|TRBJ1-5|TRBV19|TRBD1
TGTGCCAGCTCGGGACAGGGTGGAGTAAGCAATCAGCCCCAGCATTTT
CASSGQGGVSNQPQHF
>.|14|TRBJ2-7|TRBV6-5|TRBD1
TGTGCCAGCACTAGGACAGGGTTCAAGGACGAGCAGTACTTC
CASTRTGFKDEQYF
>few|14|TRBJ2-1|TRBV5-1|TRBD2
TGCGCCAGCAGCAAAAGCGGGAACTACAATGAGCAGTTCTTC
CASSKSGNYNEQFF
>.|16|TRBJ2-5|TRBV5-1|TRBD1
TGCGCCAGCAGTTCCGGGACAGGGGGCTACCAAGAGACCCAGTACTTC
CASSSGTGGYQETQYF
>.|19|TRBJ2-6|TRBV9|TRBD2
TGTGCCAGCAGTCCCGAGGTAGCGGGAGTTAATTCTGGGGCCAACGTCCTGACTTTC
CASSPEVAGVNSGANVLTF
>.|12|TRBJ2-7|TRBV7-2|.
TGTGCCAGCAGCAAGAGCTCCTACGAGCAGTACTTC
CASSKSSYEQYF
>.|15|TRBJ1-2|TRBV28|.
TGTGCCAGCAGATCACCAGGGGCTATACCCTATGGCTACACCTTC
CASRSPGAIPYGYTF
>.|14|TRBJ2-1|TRBV13|TRBD2
TGTGCCAGCAGGGGGACTAGCGGAGGCAATGAGCAGTTCTTC
CASRGTSGGNEQFF